Listed below are T cell receptor beta chains from one sample, sequenced in a study of cytomegalovirus exposure and HLA in healthy donors. This table comes from immunoSEQ multiplex PCR, and its TCRdb copy is limited to in-frame clones, with some not included. This table has 65,000 to 80,000 clones, over 70% appearing once. Source material: PBMCs. The receptors derive from a woman aged 40 to 50 in good health and CMV-seropositive. CDR3s include the opening cysteine and the closing phenylalanine or tryptophan. D genes are given only for firm matches. Some rows mark clone size as missing; the rest say once, few, many or name a class of expanded clone.

V	J	D	size	length	CDR3	DNA
TRBV6-5	TRBJ1-2	TRBD1	-	14	CASSYRGQGYGYTF	TGTGCCAGCAGTTACAGGGGGCAGGGGTATGGCTACACCTTC
TRBV6-4	TRBJ2-1	TRBD2	few	16	CASSATTSGSYNEQFF	TGTGCCAGCAGCGCCACGACTAGCGGGAGTTACAATGAGCAGTTCTTC
TRBV5-1	TRBJ1-4	-	once	16	CASSVVWGGANEKLFF	TGCGCCAGCAGCGTCGTTTGGGGAGGGGCTAATGAAAAACTGTTTTTT
TRBV11-2	TRBJ2-5	-	-	15	CASKDRQGNGKTQYF	TGTGCCAGCAAAGATCGGCAGGGAAATGGAAAGACCCAGTACTTC
TRBV6-5	TRBJ2-5	TRBD2	-	16	CASSYSRLAGVETQYF	TGTGCCAGCAGTTACTCTAGGCTAGCGGGGGTGGAGACCCAGTACTTC
TRBV19	TRBJ1-1	-	-	15	CASSIAPPRATEAFF	TGTGCCAGTAGTATAGCCCCCCCCAGGGCCACTGAAGCTTTCTTT
TRBV9	TRBJ2-2	-	-	14	CASSVGRVTGELFF	TGTGCCAGCAGCGTGGGCCGTGTCACCGGGGAGCTGTTTTTT
TRBV29-1	TRBJ1-1	-	-	11	CSVNRDTEAFF	TGCAGCGTTAACAGGGACACTGAAGCTTTCTTT
TRBV29-1	TRBJ1-4	TRBD1	-	14	CSVRPGQGSEKLFF	TGCAGCGTCCGGCCGGGACAGGGTAGTGAAAAACTGTTTTTT
TRBV7-2	TRBJ1-2	-	once	13	CASSSIARGGYTF	TGTGCCAGCAGCAGTATCGCCCGGGGGGGCTACACCTTC
TRBV6-1	TRBJ1-1	-	-	12	CAGSERTVEAFF	TGTGCCGGCAGTGAAAGGACAGTTGAAGCTTTCTTT
TRBV28	TRBJ2-5	TRBD2	-	15	CASSPRAGPQETQYF	TGTGCCAGCAGTCCCCGAGCGGGGCCCCAAGAGACCCAGTACTTC
TRBV29-1	TRBJ1-1	-	-	13	CSVTTYLNTEAFF	TGCAGCGTGACGACTTATCTGAACACTGAAGCTTTCTTT
TRBV29-1	TRBJ1-1	TRBD1	-	15	CSVGPVGQSNTEAFF	TGCAGCGTTGGCCCGGTGGGACAGTCGAACACTGAAGCTTTCTTT
TRBV19	TRBJ1-5	TRBD1	-	16	CASNWERGQGGQPQHF	TGTGCCAGTAATTGGGAGCGGGGACAGGGAGGCCAGCCCCAGCATTTT
TRBV25-1	TRBJ1-1	-	-	11	CASREISEAFF	TGTGCCAGCCGAGAGATCTCTGAAGCTTTCTTT
TRBV29-1	TRBJ2-6	-	-	15	CSVGGVDSGANVLTF	TGCAGCGTTGGAGGCGTCGATTCTGGGGCCAACGTCCTGACTTTC
TRBV7-9	TRBJ2-1	-	-	15	CASSLGGSPYNEQFF	TGTGCCAGCAGCTTAGGAGGTTCCCCCTACAATGAGCAGTTCTTC
TRBV19	TRBJ2-5	-	-	18	CASSIRGRLGQVQETQYF	TGTGCCAGTAGTATTAGGGGGAGGCTCGGACAGGTCCAAGAGACCCAGTACTTC
TRBV2	TRBJ2-1	TRBD2	once	16	CASSDPGLADYNEQFF	TGTGCCAGCAGTGACCCGGGACTAGCGGACTACAATGAGCAGTTCTTC
TRBV5-1	TRBJ1-2	-	-	12	CASRTGLSGYTF	TGCGCCAGCAGGACAGGCCTTTCTGGCTACACCTTC
TRBV28	TRBJ2-7	TRBD1	once	15	CASRHPGGSGYEQYF	TGTGCCAGCAGACACCCAGGGGGCTCGGGCTACGAGCAGTACTTC
TRBV6-5	TRBJ2-1	-	-	15	CASSSRDTVYNEQFF	TGTGCCAGCAGTAGCCGGGACACCGTCTACAATGAGCAGTTCTTC
TRBV27	TRBJ1-1	-	-	13	CASSQGTQGEAFF	TGTGCCAGCAGTCAGGGGACCCAGGGTGAAGCTTTCTTT
TRBV6-6	TRBJ2-3	-	few	16	CASSYLRGLGTDTQYF	TGTGCCAGCAGTTACTTGCGGGGGCTTGGCACAGATACGCAGTATTTT
TRBV5-1	TRBJ2-5	-	once	16	CASGRLQGMSGETQYF	TGCGCCAGCGGCAGACTACAGGGGATGAGCGGGGAGACCCAGTACTTC
TRBV18	TRBJ1-1	-	once	15	CASSPPRGMNTEAFF	TGTGCCAGCTCACCACCCAGGGGAATGAACACTGAAGCTTTCTTT
TRBV11-2	TRBJ2-2	TRBD1	-	17	CASSLVRGTGDGGELFF	TGTGCCAGCAGCTTAGTTAGAGGGACAGGGGATGGCGGGGAGCTGTTTTTT
TRBV11-2	TRBJ1-1	TRBD1	-	14	CASSLGQGFPEAFF	TGTGCCAGCAGCTTAGGACAGGGGTTCCCTGAAGCTTTCTTT
TRBV10-2	TRBJ1-6	TRBD1	-	14	CASSERDRVSPLHF	TGCGCCAGCAGTGAGAGGGACAGGGTTTCACCCCTCCACTTT
TRBV19	TRBJ2-7	TRBD1	-	14	CASSPGQGAYEQYF	TGTGCCAGTAGTCCGGGACAGGGGGCCTACGAGCAGTACTTC
TRBV29-1	TRBJ2-4	-	-	12	CSVTTAKNIQYF	TGCAGCGTTACTACAGCCAAAAACATTCAGTACTTC
TRBV5-1	TRBJ2-5	TRBD2	-	15	CASSLMRGSMETQYF	TGCGCCAGCAGCTTGATGCGGGGGAGTATGGAGACCCAGTACTTC
TRBV28	TRBJ1-2	-	-	15	CASSLPEREIYGYTF	TGTGCCAGCAGTTTACCAGAGCGGGAGATCTATGGCTACACCTTC
TRBV2	TRBJ2-1	-	-	15	CASRLWTRSNNEQFF	TGTGCCAGCAGGCTGTGGACTCGGAGTAACAATGAGCAGTTCTTC
TRBV29-1	TRBJ2-1	TRBD2	-	14	CSDTLAGRYNEQFF	TGCAGCGATACACTAGCGGGGAGATACAATGAGCAGTTCTTC
TRBV9	TRBJ2-5	TRBD1	-	14	CASSIQGAAETQYF	TGTGCCAGCAGCATACAGGGGGCCGCTGAGACCCAGTACTTC
TRBV9	TRBJ1-6	TRBD1	-	15	CASSAGQGADSPLHF	TGTGCCAGCAGCGCGGGACAGGGGGCGGATTCACCCCTCCACTTT
TRBV7-2	TRBJ2-1	-	few	12	CASSTHLSEQFF	TGTGCCAGCAGCACCCACTTGAGTGAGCAGTTCTTC
TRBV18	TRBJ2-7	TRBD1	-	14	CASSPATGTEEQYF	TGTGCCAGCTCACCGGCTACAGGGACAGAAGAGCAGTACTTC
TRBV5-1	TRBJ1-1	TRBD1	-	14	CASSLSGTAAEAFF	TGCGCCAGCAGCCTCAGTGGGACAGCGGCTGAAGCTTTCTTT
TRBV11-2	TRBJ1-2	TRBD1	few	13	CASSLRQGEGYTF	TGTGCCAGCAGCTTACGACAGGGGGAAGGCTACACCTTC
TRBV19	TRBJ2-1	-	-	16	CASSNPRGFSRDEQFF	TGTGCCAGTAGTAACCCCAGGGGCTTTTCCCGCGATGAGCAGTTCTTC
TRBV30	TRBJ2-1	-	once	14	CAWERIGLNNEQFF	TGTGCCTGGGAGCGAATCGGACTTAACAATGAGCAGTTCTTC
TRBV7-9	TRBJ2-2	TRBD2	once	16	CASSFLAGGYTGELFF	TGTGCCAGCAGCTTCCTAGCGGGGGGGTACACCGGGGAGCTGTTTTTT
TRBV15	TRBJ1-4	-	-	16	CATSREWAPTNEKLFF	TGTGCCACCAGCAGAGAATGGGCTCCAACTAATGAAAAACTGTTTTTT
TRBV5-4	TRBJ1-1	TRBD1	-	14	CASKDRGRDTEAFF	TGTGCCAGCAAAGACAGGGGGCGAGACACTGAAGCTTTCTTT
TRBV5-8	TRBJ2-6	TRBD1	-	18	CASNRGAIQISGANVLTF	TGTGCCAGCAACAGGGGGGCGATTCAAATCTCTGGGGCCAACGTCCTGACTTTC
TRBV6-6	TRBJ2-5	TRBD2	-	14	CASTIAGVGETQYF	TGTGCCAGCACAATAGCGGGGGTGGGGGAGACCCAGTACTTC
TRBV29-1	TRBJ2-7	TRBD1	-	12	CSVSTGKYEQYF	TGCAGCGTTTCGACAGGGAAGTACGAGCAGTACTTC
TRBV30	TRBJ2-7	-	-	11	CAWSAPQMQYF	TGTGCCTGGAGTGCCCCCCAGATGCAGTACTTC
TRBV19	TRBJ2-7	-	-	14	CASSPHLAAYEQYF	TGTGCCAGTAGTCCCCACCTGGCCGCTTACGAGCAGTACTTC
TRBV4-2	TRBJ2-7	TRBD2	-	17	CASSNSLAGANTYEQYF	TGTGCCAGCAGCAATTCACTAGCGGGGGCTAATACCTACGAGCAGTACTTC
TRBV4-2	TRBJ2-7	TRBD1	-	15	CASSQTRQGGHEQYF	TGTGCCAGCAGCCAAACCAGACAGGGTGGCCACGAGCAGTACTTC
TRBV25-1	TRBJ2-1	TRBD2	-	18	CASSAPGLAGESYNEQFF	TGTGCCAGCAGTGCACCGGGACTAGCGGGAGAGTCCTACAATGAGCAGTTCTTC
TRBV6-5	TRBJ1-2	TRBD1	-	12	CASSTLQGPETF	TGTGCCAGCAGTACACTACAGGGGCCAGAGACCTTC
TRBV4-1	TRBJ2-5	-	-	13	CASSLLLRETQYF	TGCGCCAGCAGCCTGTTACTCAGGGAGACCCAGTACTTC
TRBV5-1	TRBJ1-1	-	-	14	CASSLDNRVPKAFF	TGCGCCAGCAGCTTGGACAACAGGGTTCCTAAAGCTTTCTTT